This T cell receptor (beta chain) was sequenced in a study of T cell clusters in autoimmune cytopenias. TRB amplification used 250 ng of peripheral blood genomic DNA. Germline V gene sequence: CDR1 SGHNT, CDR2 YYREEE (reference sequence). CDR3 size: 15 residues. TRB rearrangements were amplified by touch-down multiplex PCR with mixed TRB-A/B primers. Reanalyzing the multiplex PCR reads, TCRdb keeps one entry per CDR3 protein, without DNA. The sample has roughly 8,000 distinct CDR3 sequences. A further study also used this sample, focusing on T cell repertoires in aging, cancer and after chemotherapy. This second report adds: Loss of evenness, beyond lost richness, contributed to age-related TCR diversity decline in cancer patients. Rebound thymic output was suggested by rising median generation probability during chemotherapy in each cancer cohort.

The chain joins TRBV5-4 to TRBJ2-7; the D gene TCRdb calls, TRBD1, cannot be checked with no DNA. The specimen was peripheral blood. The source is a human donor with an autoimmune cytopenia or autoimmune hepatitis (not recorded which). The CDR3 loop is CASSIQGRSPYEQYF.